The 32 T cell receptor beta chains presented below share a single source sample, sequenced in a study of post-analysis software for immune sequencing data. Incorporated into the TCR beta cDNA libraries were unique molecular identifiers, which served to reduce PCR and sequencing biases. MiXCR, applied by TCRdb to the PCR reads, yields one record per CDR3 protein. The profile shows 350,000 to 450,000 distinct CDR3 sequences, 30% to 45% of them singletons. Antigen specificity for these receptors is unknown. Points from the study as a whole: In patients, about 5 TRBV segments were more frequent than in controls, with TRBV5-6, TRBV5-1 and TRBV20-1 among them.

The specimen was blood. Every receptor here comes from a girl between 5 and 17 years old with multiple sclerosis.

The table lists this clonotype with a count of one. The chain links TRBV4-1 to TRBJ2-6; TRBD1 is a possible D gene (6 bases). CDR3 length equals 17 residues. The V gene lost 3 bases and the J gene lost 1 base, with 13 bases spanning the gap. Germline assignment: CDR1 MGHRA and CDR2 YSYEKL. The CDR3 loop is CASSQVLTGSGANVLTF. The DNA for the CDR3 is TGCGCCAGCAGCCAGGTTCTCACAGGGTCTGGGGCCAACGTCCTGACTTTC.

This sequence joins TRBV6-5 and TRBJ2-7; tentative D call: TRBD1 (5 bases). The J call is doubtful: the DNA matches TRBJ2-5 better. This CDR3 is built from 14 residues. Germline CDR1 reads MNHEY; CDR2 reads SVGAGI. The CDR3 coding sequence is TGTGCCAGCAGGCAATTGACAGACGAGGAGACCCAGTACTTC. This gives the protein CASRQLTDEETQYF.

With regard to this clonotype: A junction boundary mismatches the germline segment, possibly from a read error. J is TRBJ1-4 and V is TRBV11-2; 7 bases align to TRBD1. The V gene's germline CDR1 is SGHAT and CDR2 FQNNGV. The CDR3 is 13 amino acids. DNA of the CDR3: TGTGCCAGCAGCTCGACAGGGAATGAAAAACGGTTTTTT. It specifies CASSSTGNEKRFF.

This clonotype was seen a handful of times. The rearrangement uses TRBV4-1 and TRBJ2-1; possible D gene TRBD2, 7 bases. The CDR3 spans 15 residues. Trimming stripped 2 bases from V and 8 bases from J, with 16 bases between. The germline CDR1 and CDR2 sequences are MGHRA and YSYEKL. The CDR3 nucleotides are TGCGCCAGCAGCCAAAGGTGGGGGGGCCGCGATGAGCAGTTCTTC. This translates into CASSQRWGGRDEQFF.

This clonotype was seen more than once but under ten times. The chain is built from TRBV10-3 and TRBJ1-1; 7 bases are a match to TRBD1. Germline V gene sequence: CDR1 ENHRY, CDR2 SYGVKD. V lost 3 bases to trimming and J lost 2 bases; unmatched junction nucleotides: 3. This CDR3 spans 14 amino acids. CDR3 nucleotides: TGTGCCATCAGTGAACAGGGGAGCAACACTGAAGCTTTCTTT. It translates to CAISEQGSNTEAFF.

This clonotype was observed a few times. The chain uses TRBV4-3 and TRBJ2-7; TRBD2 matches 10 bases. Germline CDR1 and CDR2: LGHNA and YSLEER. The CDR3 sequence is 18 residues long. Losses at the gene ends were 0 bases for V and 0 bases for J; bases not matched to a gene: 8. The CDR3 DNA sequence: TGCGCCAGCAGCCAAGAACTAGCGGGGCCCCTAAGCTCCTACGAGCAGTACTTC. It encodes CASSQELAGPLSSYEQYF.

This clonotype was found a few times. The CDR3 DNA follows: TGTGCCAGCAGCCCTCACCAACAAGAGACCCAGTACTTC. As protein: CASSPHQQETQYF. J is TRBJ2-5 and V is TRBV7-2; D gene unclear. Trimming removed 5 bases from V and 2 bases from J, with 9 bases in between. CDR3 size: 13 residues. Germline V gene lookup returns CDR1 SGHTA and CDR2 FQGNSA.

This clonotype has only a few counts. The chain uses TRBV12-3 or TRBV12-4 and TRBJ2-7; TRBD2 matches at 7 bases. CDR3 size: 15 residues. Unmatched junction bases numbered 8, after V lost 6 bases and J lost 0 bases. The CDR3 bases are TGTGCCAGCAGCAGTATCGGCGGGGGCTCCTACGAGCAGTACTTC. Its translation is CASSSIGGGSYEQYF.

This clonotype has a handful of counts. This sequence joins TRBV11-2 and TRBJ2-7; TRBD2 is a possible D gene (6 bases). The V end lost 5 bases, the J end lost 1 base, and 24 bases lay between the germline ends. The length of the CDR3 is 18 residues. Germline V gives CDR1 SGHAT, CDR2 FQNNGV. CDR3 protein: CASSPIARRRGDSYEQYF. Written as DNA, the CDR3 is TGTGCCAGCAGCCCCATCGCTCGACGGCGGGGAGATTCCTACGAGCAGTACTTC.

This chain uses TRBV6-6 with TRBJ1-1, with TRBD1 matching over 8 bases. The V gene end was trimmed by 6 bases and the J gene end by 5 bases; junction bases not matched to a gene: 8. Germline V CDR1 and CDR2: MNHNY, SVGAGI (reference sequence). There are 14 residues in the CDR3. The chain's CDR3 is CASREPGQVTEAFF. CDR3 sequence (DNA): TGTGCCAGCAGGGAACCGGGACAGGTGACTGAAGCTTTCTTT.

V and J are TRBV5-1 and TRBJ2-2; 9 bases line up with TRBD1. This CDR3 comprises 19 residues. After removal of 5 bases from V and 2 bases from J, the junction contained 16 bases not matched to a gene. CDR1 and CDR2 from the germline V gene are SGHRS and YFSETQ. The CDR3 coding sequence is TGCGCCAGCAGTTTTCTTCCGCCGGGACAGGGTTTAAACACCGGGGAGCTGTTTTTT. This codes for CASSFLPPGQGLNTGELFF.

Only a few counts were recorded for this clonotype. The chain carries TRBV20-1 and TRBJ1-2, with a tentative D call TRBD1 (6 bases). This CDR3 is built from 12 residues. Germline V CDR1 and CDR2: DFQATT, SNEGSKA (reference sequence). Trimming left V 5 bases short and J 4 bases short, with 11 bases between. The CDR3 nucleotides are TGCAGTGCTGACAGGTCGGGCTATGGCTACACCTTC. It yields the protein CSADRSGYGYTF.

The gene calls are TRBV5-1 and TRBJ2-1; D remains ambiguous. Trimming took 3 bases from V and 10 from J, leaving 11 bases between them. The CDR3 extends over 12 amino acids. Looked up from germline, CDR1 is SGHRS and CDR2 is YFSETQ. Here the CDR3 reads CASSYSRREQFF. In nucleotides, the CDR3 is TGCGCCAGCAGCTATTCCCGTCGAGAGCAGTTCTTC.

This clonotype was seen just once. The rearrangement joins TRBV5-1 to TRBJ1-1; D unresolved. V was clipped by 1 base and J by 1 base, with 5 bases between them. The length of the CDR3 is 13 residues. Germline V gene data show CDR1 as SGHRS and CDR2 as YFSETQ. Written as DNA, the CDR3 is TGCGCCAGCAGCTTGAGAGAGAACACTGAAGCTTTCTTT. It translates to CASSLRENTEAFF. The full variable domain, rest sourced from reference TRBV5-1 and TRBJ1-1, is KAGVTQTPRYLIKTRGQQVTLSCSPISGHRSVSWYQQTPGQGLQFLFEYFSETQRNKGNFPGRFSGRQFSNSRSEMNVSTLELGDSALYLCASSLRENTEAFFGQGTRLTVV.

The chain links TRBV29-1 to TRBJ2-5; 10 nucleotides match TRBD2. The CDR3 spans 16 residues. The V segment lost 2 bases and the J segment 2 bases; nucleotides outside the gene matches: 8. Germline V gene lookup returns CDR1 SQVTM and CDR2 ANQGSEA. As DNA, the CDR3 is TGCAGCGTTGAAAGGGCTAGCGGGAGACCACAAGAGACCCAGTACTTC. This gives the protein CSVERASGRPQETQYF.

The chain recombines TRBV20-1 with TRBJ1-6; possible D gene TRBD1, 5 bases. V shed 6 bases and J shed 8 bases, with 17 bases lying between them. The CDR3 has 14 amino acids. The V gene's germline CDR1 is DFQATT and CDR2 SNEGSKA (reference sequence). CDR3 loop: CSAPLGAADSPLHF. The CDR3 DNA sequence: TGCAGTGCCCCGTTAGGGGCGGCGGATTCACCCCTCCACTTT.

This clonotype has a handful of counts. The chain has TRBV5-1 and TRBJ2-7; TRBD1 agrees at 9 bases. Germline loops: CDR1 SGHRS, CDR2 YFSETQ. The J segment lost 5 bases and the V segment lost 4 bases, leaving 7 bases of the junction unmatched. The CDR3 loop spans 14 amino acids. Written as DNA, the CDR3 is TGCGCCAGCAGCACGGGACAGGGTTTCAACGAGCAGTACTTC. This translates into CASSTGQGFNEQYF.

In its sample, this clonotype was seen many times. The genes are TRBV27 and TRBJ2-7; TRBD1 matches at 10 bases. With 6 bases clipped from V and 0 bases from J, the junction kept 8 bases outside the gene matches. CDR3 length: 16 amino acids. Germline V gene lookup returns CDR1 MNHEY and CDR2 SMNVEV (reference sequence). The chain's CDR3 is CASRRSWTGGSYEQYF. In DNA form, the CDR3 reads TGTGCCAGCAGACGTTCTTGGACAGGGGGCTCCTACGAGCAGTACTTC.

The chain recombines TRBV12-3 or TRBV12-4 with TRBJ2-1, with D perhaps matching TRBD2 (7 bases). The CDR3 length is 14 residues. Trimming stripped 7 bases from V and 5 bases from J, with 15 bases between. The CDR3 region is CASTGGPPDNEQFF. The CDR3 DNA sequence: TGTGCCAGCACCGGGGGGCCCCCCGACAATGAGCAGTTCTTC.

The table lists this clonotype with a few counts. The gene calls are TRBV3-1 and TRBJ2-7; 13 bases match TRBD2. Germline CDR1 LGHDT, CDR2 YNNKEL (reference sequence). CDR3 length: 15 amino acids. Trimming cost V 4 bases and J 5 bases; bases outside gene matches: 5. The CDR3 loop is CASSLTSGGAHEQYF. As DNA, the CDR3 is TGTGCCAGCAGCCTTACTAGCGGGGGGGCCCACGAGCAGTACTTC.

This chain joins TRBV7-2 and TRBJ1-2; no definite D call. The CDR3 has 17 amino acids. V was pared by 7 bases and J by 8 bases, with 29 bases between. Germline CDR1 SGHTA, CDR2 FQGNSA. The CDR3 here is CASNPVGSAGSLRGYTF. CDR3 nucleotide sequence: TGTGCCAGCAACCCTGTGGGGTCGGCCGGATCGCTCCGCGGCTACACCTTC.

This clonotype was seen ten or more times. This chain links TRBV12-3 or TRBV12-4 with TRBJ2-7, with 12 nucleotides matching TRBD1. This CDR3 is built from 15 residues. Trimming removed 4 bases from V and 5 bases from J; junction bases left unmatched: 6. Here the CDR3 DNA reads TGTGCCAGCAGTTCACAAGGGACAGGGGGCGACGAGCAGTACTTC. Translating it yields CASSSQGTGGDEQYF.

A few counts support this clonotype. The chain combines TRBV6-1 with TRBJ1-5; D unresolved. Germline CDR1 is MNHNS and CDR2 is SASEGT. The CDR3 has 14 residues. Trimming pared 2 bases from V and 5 bases from J, leaving 10 bases between. The CDR3 here is CASSEPFGDQPQHF. In nucleotides, the CDR3 is TGTGCCAGCAGTGAACCTTTTGGGGATCAGCCCCAGCATTTT.

This sequence joins TRBV11-2 and TRBJ2-2; perhaps D is TRBD1 or TRBD2 (6 bases each). There are 12 residues in the CDR3. CDR1 is SGHAT, CDR2 FQNNGV, per germline. Trimming removed 5 bases from V and 10 bases from J, with 11 bases in between. The CDR3 is CASSTPGAELFF. CDR3 sequence (DNA): TGTGCCAGCAGCACCCCGGGGGCGGAGCTGTTTTTT. Full variable domain (rest looked up from reference TRBV11-2 and TRBJ2-2): EAGVAQSPRYKIIEKRQSVAFWCNPISGHATLYWYQQILGQGPKLLIQFQNNGVVDDSQLPKDRFSAERLKGVDSTLKIQPAKLEDSAVYLCASSTPGAELFFGEGSRLTVL.

Concerning this clonotype itself: A read error may explain this, as a much larger clone is one base away. V is TRBV5-1 and J is TRBJ2-7; no reliable D call. The CDR3 loop spans 16 amino acids. Trimming shortened V by 1 base and J by 2 bases, and 16 bases separated the two germline ends. The germline V gene encodes CDR1 SGHRS and CDR2 YFSETQ. In nucleotides, the CDR3 is TGCGCCAGCAGCTTGTTTCCGGGTGGCAGTCCCTACGAGCAGTACTTC. This translates into CASSLFPGGSPYEQYF.

The chain combines TRBV5-1 with TRBJ2-7; TRBD1 agrees at 8 bases. The germline CDR1 and CDR2 sequences are SGHRS and YFSETQ. The V and J ends lost 4 bases and 2 bases, in that order; junction bases with no gene match: 5. The CDR3 runs to 14 residues. CDR3 sequence (DNA): TGCGCCAGCAGCGATCGGACAGGGCCCTACGAGCAGTACTTC. Amino acids: CASSDRTGPYEQYF.

This clonotype was picked up a small number of times. The chain joins TRBV4-1 to TRBJ1-3, with D maybe TRBD1 (6 bases). V was pared by 2 bases and J by 0 bases, with 17 bases between. Germline V gene sequence: CDR1 MGHRA, CDR2 YSYEKL. The CDR3 has 18 amino acids. The CDR3 nucleotides are TGCGCCAGCAGCCAAATGGGGGCAGGGATCAGCTCTGGAAACACCATATATTTT. This encodes CASSQMGAGISSGNTIYF.

J is TRBJ2-3 and V is TRBV12-3 or TRBV12-4; 11 bases map to TRBD2. The junction had 8 bases not matched to a gene; V was cut back by 3 bases and J by 3 bases. The CDR3 has 17 amino acids. The CDR3 DNA reads as TGTGCCAGCAGTTTTGGTAGCGGGGGGGGTTGGACAGATACGCAGTATTTT. It encodes CASSFGSGGGWTDTQYF.

The chain couples TRBV4-1 to TRBJ1-2; D is uncertain. The length of the CDR3 is 12 residues. V shed 6 bases and J shed 2 bases, with 7 bases lying between them. Germline CDR1 and CDR2: MGHRA and YSYEKL. The CDR3 protein is CASRAANYGYTF. Here the CDR3 DNA reads TGCGCCAGCAGGGCAGCAAACTATGGCTACACCTTC.

The rearrangement uses TRBV12-3 or TRBV12-4 and TRBJ2-1, with 9 bases matching TRBD1. The V and J ends lost 1 base and 5 bases, in that order; junction bases with no gene match: 3. This CDR3 has 15 residues. The CDR3 spells CASSLGGQGNNEQFF. The CDR3 nucleotides read TGTGCCAGCAGTTTAGGTGGACAGGGGAACAATGAGCAGTTCTTC.

This clonotype is a singleton in its sample. The chain links TRBV6-6 to TRBJ2-7; possible D gene TRBD2, 6 bases. Near its end, the DNA agrees better with TRBJ2-5, so the J call may be wrong. CDR1 and CDR2 (germline): MNHNY, SVGAGI (reference sequence). The CDR3 sequence is 15 residues long. The CDR3 protein is CASSYSLEGGETQYF. CDR3 nucleotides: TGTGCCAGCAGTTACTCCCTGGAGGGTGGAGAGACCCAGTACTTC.

This clonotype has more than one count but fewer than ten. This rearrangement joins TRBV6-1 to TRBJ2-2; 12 bases are a match to TRBD2. This CDR3 has 16 residues. V dropped 4 bases and J dropped 4; count of bases not matched to a gene: 4. Germline V gives CDR1 MNHNS, CDR2 SASEGT. In DNA, the CDR3 is TGTGCCAGCAGTGGGAGACTAGCGGGGGTCACCGGGGAGCTGTTTTTT. Its translation: CASSGRLAGVTGELFF.